This T cell receptor (beta chain) originates from a study of T cell clonotyping in hematopoietic cell transplantation. Study-wide points: CD4 and CD8 repertoire contributions could not be separated without sorting.

The germline CDR1 and CDR2 sequences are SGHAT and FQNNGV. Germline trimming cut 1 base from V and 4 bases from J; bases unmatched to any gene: 9. This CDR3 has 18 amino acids. In the case of this clone: Its specificity is not known.

Repertoires were generated with immunoSEQ multiplex PCR, while TCRdb's copy carries only in-frame clones and drops some. This sample has roughly 44,000 clones, with about 95% found just once. This clonotype was obtained from a man aged 30-40 years in good health. Some clones in this sample may be carry-over from other donors' samples. Sequenced sample: peripheral blood mononuclear cells. V usage is TRBV11-2 and J usage is TRBJ2-6, with 8 bases fitting TRBD2. This CDR3 reads CASSLALAGGTGANVLTF. CDR3 in DNA: TGTGCCAGCAGCTTAGCCTTGGCGGGGGGCACAGGGGCCAACGTCCTGACTTTC.